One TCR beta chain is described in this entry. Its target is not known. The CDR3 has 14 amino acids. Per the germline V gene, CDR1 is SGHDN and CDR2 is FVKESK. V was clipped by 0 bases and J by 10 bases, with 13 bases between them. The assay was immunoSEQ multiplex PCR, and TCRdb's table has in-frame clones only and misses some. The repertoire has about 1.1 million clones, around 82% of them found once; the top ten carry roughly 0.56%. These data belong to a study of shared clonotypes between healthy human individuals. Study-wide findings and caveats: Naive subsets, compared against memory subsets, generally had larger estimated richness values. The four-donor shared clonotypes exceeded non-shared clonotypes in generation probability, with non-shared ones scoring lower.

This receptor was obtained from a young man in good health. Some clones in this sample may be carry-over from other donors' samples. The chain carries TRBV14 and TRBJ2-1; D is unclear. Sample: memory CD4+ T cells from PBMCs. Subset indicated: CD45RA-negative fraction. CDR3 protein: CASSQDIGRREQFF. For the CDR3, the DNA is TGTGCCAGCAGCCAAGATATCGGCCGTCGGGAGCAGTTCTTC.